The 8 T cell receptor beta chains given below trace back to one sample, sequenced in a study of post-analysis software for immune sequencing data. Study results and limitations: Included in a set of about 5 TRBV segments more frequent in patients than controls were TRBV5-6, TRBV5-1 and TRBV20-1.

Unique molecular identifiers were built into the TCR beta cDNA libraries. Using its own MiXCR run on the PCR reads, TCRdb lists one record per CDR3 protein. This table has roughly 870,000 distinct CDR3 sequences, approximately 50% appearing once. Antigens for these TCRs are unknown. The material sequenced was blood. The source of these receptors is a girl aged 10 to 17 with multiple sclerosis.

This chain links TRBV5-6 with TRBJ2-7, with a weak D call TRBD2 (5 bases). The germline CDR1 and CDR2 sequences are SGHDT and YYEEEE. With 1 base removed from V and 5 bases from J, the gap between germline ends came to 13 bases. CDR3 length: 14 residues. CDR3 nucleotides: TGTGCCAGCAGCTTGATTACGGGGTCCCACGAGCAGTACTTC. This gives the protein CASSLITGSHEQYF.

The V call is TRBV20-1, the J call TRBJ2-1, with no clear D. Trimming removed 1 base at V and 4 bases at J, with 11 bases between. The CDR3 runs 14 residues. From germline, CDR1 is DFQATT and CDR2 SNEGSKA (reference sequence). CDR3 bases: TGCAGTGCTAGAGGGCCAGCTGATTACAATGAGCAGTTCTTC. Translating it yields CSARGPADYNEQFF.

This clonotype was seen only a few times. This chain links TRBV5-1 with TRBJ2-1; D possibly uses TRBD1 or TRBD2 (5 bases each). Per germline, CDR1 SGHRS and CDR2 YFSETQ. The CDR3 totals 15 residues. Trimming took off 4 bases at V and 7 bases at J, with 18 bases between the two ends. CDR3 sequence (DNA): TGCGCCAGCAGCCATTCAGGCGGTGGGGGTAATGAGCAGTTCTTC. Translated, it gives CASSHSGGGGNEQFF.

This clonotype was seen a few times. The CDR3 loop is CSVEAFAWGNYGYTF. DNA for the CDR3: TGCAGCGTTGAAGCCTTTGCGTGGGGTAACTATGGCTACACCTTC. J is TRBJ1-2 and V is TRBV29-1; D is unclear. V lost 1 base to trimming and J lost 1 base, with 13 bases between them. Looked up from germline, CDR1 is SQVTM and CDR2 is ANQGSEA. This CDR3 has 15 amino acids.

CDR3 sequence reads: CSVNLAGGSYEQYF. CDR3 bases: TGCAGCGTTAACCTAGCGGGGGGTTCCTACGAGCAGTACTTC. The chain carries TRBV29-1 and TRBJ2-7, with 11 bases identical to TRBD2. The CDR3 totals 14 residues. V was clipped by 5 bases and J by 1 base; unmatched bases: 4. The germline V gene encodes CDR1 SQVTM and CDR2 ANQGSEA.

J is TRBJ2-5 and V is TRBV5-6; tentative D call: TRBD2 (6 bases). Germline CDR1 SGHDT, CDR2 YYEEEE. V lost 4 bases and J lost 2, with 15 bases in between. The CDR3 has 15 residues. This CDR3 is CASSPILRGQETQYF. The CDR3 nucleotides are TGTGCCAGCAGCCCTATATTGCGGGGACAAGAGACCCAGTACTTC. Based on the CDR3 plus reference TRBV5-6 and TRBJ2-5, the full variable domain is DAGVTQSPTHLIKTRGQQVTLRCSPKSGHDTVSWYQQALGQGPQFIFQYYEEEERQRGNFPDRFSGHQFPNYSSELNVNALLLGDSALYLCASSPILRGQETQYFGPGTRLLVL.

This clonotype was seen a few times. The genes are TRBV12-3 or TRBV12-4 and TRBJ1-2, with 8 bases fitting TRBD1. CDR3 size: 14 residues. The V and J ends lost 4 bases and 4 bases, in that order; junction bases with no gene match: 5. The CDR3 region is CASSSGTGRYGYTF. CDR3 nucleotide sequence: TGTGCCAGCAGTTCAGGGACAGGCCGCTATGGCTACACCTTC.

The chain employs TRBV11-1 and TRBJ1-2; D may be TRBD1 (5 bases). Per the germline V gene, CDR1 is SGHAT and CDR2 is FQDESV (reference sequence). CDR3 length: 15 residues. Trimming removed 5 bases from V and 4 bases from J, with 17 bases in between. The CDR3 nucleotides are TGTGCCAGCAGCGGAGGACACCAAAACATCTATGGCTACACCTTC. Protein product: CASSGGHQNIYGYTF.